A single sample gave rise to the 7 T cell receptor beta chains below, sequenced in a study of T cells after posttransplantation cyclophosphamide. Some clones are missing from TCRdb's copy, which holds only in-frame ones; the method was immunoSEQ multiplex PCR. The repertoire holds fewer than 25,000 clones, with more than 70% as singletons. The sample taken for sequencing was PBMCs. The receptors were gathered from a woman aged 55-69 years with a blood cancer, CMV-positive, and with a related stem cell donor.

In the case of this clone: The junction differs from germline at one of its ends, possibly a read error. This rearrangement joins TRBV2 to TRBJ2-3; 8 bases are shared with TRBD1. The germline V gene encodes CDR1 SNHLY and CDR2 FYNNEI. This CDR3 contains 14 residues. CDR3 sequence reads: CASSEGQGSDTQYF. The CDR3 coding sequence is TGTGCCAGCAGCGAAGGACAGGGATCAGATACGCAGTATTTT.

This chain connects TRBV7-9 to TRBJ1-2; D unresolved. The CDR3 consists of 14 residues. V was cut by 1 base and J by 3 bases, with 9 bases left in between. The germline CDR1 and CDR2 sequences are SEHNR and FQNEAQ (reference sequence). CDR3 DNA: TGTGCCAGCAGCTTAGGGAGGAACTACTATGGCTACACCTTC. The encoded protein is CASSLGRNYYGYTF.

The V and J genes are TRBV9 and TRBJ1-2; tentatively, D is TRBD1 (6 bases). The CDR3 is made up of 14 amino acids. The V and J ends lost 6 bases and 4 bases respectively, with 16 bases between them. Germline assignment: CDR1 SGDLS and CDR2 YYNGEE. CDR3 amino acids: CASNLGGGTYGYTF. The CDR3 DNA follows: TGTGCCAGCAACCTAGGGGGGGGGACCTATGGCTACACCTTC.

This sequence joins TRBV7-9 and TRBJ1-2; 7 nucleotides agree with TRBD1. The germline V gene encodes CDR1 SEHNR and CDR2 FQNEAQ (reference sequence). Trimming at V came to 3 bases and at J to 4 bases, leaving 8 bases not matched to a gene. The CDR3 contains 15 residues. Here the CDR3 DNA reads TGTGCCAGCAGCTTGGAACAGGGGATAGGCTATGGCTACACCTTC. Translation: CASSLEQGIGYGYTF.

The chain employs TRBV7-3 and TRBJ2-1; 9 positions match TRBD1. The CDR3 covers 15 residues. V gave up 5 bases and J gave up 4 bases; unmatched junction bases: 6. The V gene's germline CDR1 is SGHTA and CDR2 FQGTGA. The CDR3 bases are TGTGCCAGCAGCCGCGGGGACAGGGAATACAATGAGCAGTTCTTC. Translation: CASSRGDREYNEQFF.

The genes are TRBV4-2 and TRBJ2-3; TRBD2 aligns across 7 bases. CDR3 size: 16 residues. The ends lost 0 bases at V and 3 bases at J; junction bases unmatched: 6. CDR1 LGHNA and CDR2 YNFKEQ come from the germline V gene. This CDR3 reads CASSQDRLATTDTQYF. CDR3 DNA: TGTGCCAGCAGCCAAGACCGACTAGCAACGACAGATACGCAGTATTTT.

This clone was counted between two and nine times. The J gene is TRBJ1-1, the V gene TRBV7-9; unclear D gene. Germline lookup yields CDR1 SEHNR and CDR2 FQNEAQ (reference sequence). CDR3 size: 12 residues. Trimming removed 2 bases from V and 7 bases from J, with 8 bases in between. The CDR3, as DNA: TGTGCCAGCAGCTTACGCGGAATTGAAGCTTTCTTT. Translated, it gives CASSLRGIEAFF.